This TCR beta chain was captured by sequencing in a study of T cells in Graves' hyperthyroidism and ophthalmopathy. At the level of the study: Peripheral blood samples were taken at initial diagnosis, prior to any treatment.

Overall study results and limits: Onset of ophthalmopathy came a median approximately 6.5 months after the model predicted it. Also found in blood were most expanded thyroid clonotypes above 0.001.

Amplification yielded TCR beta CDR3 regions, with RNA transcripts as the source. The study used the HTBI primer set for a first-round RT-PCR of the TCR CDR3. TCRdb passed the multiplex PCR reads through MiXCR, listing each CDR3 protein once. The sample has around 400,000 distinct CDR3 sequences, 20% to 25% seen once. From approximately 9.3 ml of fresh peripheral blood, PBMCs were isolated. Comments on this clonotype: No antigen is known for it.

Losses at the gene ends were 10 bases for V and 8 bases for J; bases not matched to a gene: 12. Germline V gene sequence: CDR1 SNHLY, CDR2 FYNNEI. The CDR3 has 13 residues. The clonotype was recovered from a man aged 50-60 years with Graves' hyperthyroidism. The V call is TRBV2, the J call TRBJ2-3; 7 bases match TRBD1. The specimen was blood. The CDR3 reads CATGTTGAGTQYF. Here the CDR3 DNA reads TGTGCCACTGGGACAACAGGGGCTGGTACGCAGTATTTT.